This T cell receptor beta chain appears in the sequencing data of a study of cytomegalovirus exposure and HLA in healthy donors. Study-level points and caveats: It was taken for granted in presence/absence analyses that sequencing depth across donors was roughly uniform.

About this clone: Its antigen is currently unknown. Other nucleotide sequences from this sample produce the same CDR3.

V was trimmed by 0 bases and J by 3 bases, leaving 7 bases between them. The CDR3 is 14 residues long. Per germline, CDR1 MNHEY and CDR2 SMNVEV (reference sequence). Researchers ran the PCR with 60 Vbeta and 13 Jbeta primers. Repertoires were generated with immunoSEQ multiplex PCR, while TCRdb's copy carries only in-frame clones and drops some. The sample has 200,000 to 250,000 clones, around four fifths seen once. As for the donors, each was a healthy bone marrow donor. The gene calls are TRBV27 and TRBJ2-3; TRBD1 might be the D (5 bases). The clonotype originates from a man aged 50-59 years in good health and CMV-seronegative. Input material: PBMCs. The CDR3 is CASSLSAGTDTQYF. In DNA, the CDR3 is TGTGCCAGCAGTTTATCGGCAGGGACAGATACGCAGTATTTT.